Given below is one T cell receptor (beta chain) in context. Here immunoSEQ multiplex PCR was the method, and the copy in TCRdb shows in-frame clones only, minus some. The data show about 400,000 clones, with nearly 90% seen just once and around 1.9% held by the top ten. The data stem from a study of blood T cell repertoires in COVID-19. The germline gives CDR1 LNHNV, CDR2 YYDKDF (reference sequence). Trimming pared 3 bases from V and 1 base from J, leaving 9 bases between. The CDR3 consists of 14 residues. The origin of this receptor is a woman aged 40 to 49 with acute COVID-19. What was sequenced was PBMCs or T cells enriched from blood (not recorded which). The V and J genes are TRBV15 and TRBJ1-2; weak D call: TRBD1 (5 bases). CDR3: CATSRGGDNYGYTF. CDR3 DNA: TGTGCCACCAGCAGGGGGGGAGATAACTATGGCTACACCTTC. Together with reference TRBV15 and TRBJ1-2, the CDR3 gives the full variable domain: DAMVIQNPRYQVTQFGKPVTLSCSQTLNHNVMYWYQQKSSQAPKLLFHYYDKDFNNEADTPDNFQSRRPNTSFCFLDIRSPGLGDTAMYLCATSRGGDNYGYTFGSGTRLTVV.